This entry lists 26 T cell receptor beta chains sequenced from one sample in a study of OX40 agonist ivuxolimab in advanced cancers. Only in-frame clones appear in the TCRdb table, and some are missing; sequencing was by immunoSEQ multiplex PCR. The table has tens of thousands of clones, roughly 91% seen once. The input for sequencing was CD4+ or CD8+ T cells sorted from blood, taken in a trial of the OX40 agonist ivuxolimab. Receptors were obtained from an adult with an advanced solid tumor such as melanoma, head and neck, liver or kidney cancer.

V and J are TRBV5-1 and TRBJ2-3; 12 bases agree with TRBD2. Germline V CDR1 and CDR2: SGHRS, YFSETQ. The junction had 7 bases not matched to a gene; V was cut back by 4 bases and J by 1 base. The CDR3 loop spans 17 amino acids. The CDR3 loop reads CASSRPLAGGGTDTQYF. For the CDR3, the DNA is TGCGCCAGCAGCCGACCACTAGCGGGAGGAGGCACAGATACGCAGTATTTT.

The rearrangement joins TRBV10-3 to TRBJ2-7; 12 bases line up with TRBD2. The CDR3 contains 14 residues. Germline values: CDR1 ENHRY, CDR2 SYGVKD. The junction had 4 bases not matched to a gene; V was cut back by 10 bases and J by 0 bases. CDR3 nucleotides: TGTGCCACCTGGACTAGCGGGGCCTCCTACGAGCAGTACTTC. Protein: CATWTSGASYEQYF.

The V call is TRBV14, the J call TRBJ2-1; D gene uncertain. From germline, CDR1 is SGHDN and CDR2 FVKESK. This CDR3 contains 13 residues. With 5 bases removed from V and 0 bases from J, the gap between germline ends came to 5 bases. The CDR3 sequence: CASSTGSYNEQFF. The CDR3 bases are TGTGCCAGCAGCACTGGCTCCTACAATGAGCAGTTCTTC.

This chain connects TRBV19 to TRBJ1-1, with 7 positions matching TRBD1. CDR1 and CDR2 from the germline V gene are LNHDA and SQIVND (reference sequence). J was trimmed by 4 bases and V by 4 bases; bases with no gene match: 6. The CDR3 totals 14 residues. CDR3 sequence (DNA): TGTGCCAGTAGTACCTACAGGGGCGGCACTGAAGCTTTCTTT. Its protein is CASSTYRGGTEAFF.

This sequence joins TRBV2 and TRBJ2-6; 12 positions match TRBD1. Germline values: CDR1 SNHLY, CDR2 FYNNEI. The trim removed 5 bases at V and 0 bases at J, leaving 5 bases unmatched. CDR3 size: 18 residues. The CDR3 sequence is CASSSGQGAGSGANVLTF. As DNA, the CDR3 is TGTGCCAGCAGTTCGGGACAGGGGGCGGGCTCTGGGGCCAACGTCCTGACTTTC.

This clone is classed as medium-sized (0.01 to 0.1%). The rearrangement uses TRBV7-9 and TRBJ2-7; a weak D match, TRBD2 (6 bases). Trimming shortened V by 4 bases and J by 0 bases, and 16 bases separated the two germline ends. CDR1 is SEHNR and CDR2 is FQNEAQ in the germline V gene (reference sequence). The CDR3 loop spans 16 amino acids. CDR3 DNA sequence: TGTGCCAGCAGCTCTCCCGCAGGGACTGACTCCTACGAGCAGTACTTC. Amino acid sequence: CASSSPAGTDSYEQYF.

The V call is TRBV7-8, the J call TRBJ1-5; D unresolved. V was cut by 1 base and J by 3 bases, with 13 bases left in between. CDR1 and CDR2 (germline): SGHVS, FQNEAQ. The CDR3 length is 16 residues. The CDR3 loop is CASSLGTATFNQPQHF. CDR3 nucleotides: TGTGCCAGCAGCTTAGGTACAGCCACTTTCAATCAGCCCCAGCATTTT.

The V gene is TRBV27, the J gene TRBJ2-1; no reliable D call. CDR3 size: 13 residues. In germline, CDR1 is MNHEY, CDR2 SMNVEV (reference sequence). Trimming cost V 5 bases and J 6 bases, with 11 bases left between them. For the CDR3, the DNA is TGTGCCAGCAGTCTCTCCCCCCTCAATGAGCAGTTCTTC. As protein: CASSLSPLNEQFF.

V usage is TRBV4-2 and J usage is TRBJ2-7; 8 bases are shared with TRBD2. This CDR3 is built from 18 residues. V trimming: 4 bases; J trimming: 1 base; junction bases outside the gene matches: 15. Germline CDR1 reads LGHNA; CDR2 reads YNFKEQ. DNA of the CDR3: TGTGCCAGCAGCCTACATACGCCGGGGATAGCGGGATCCTACGAGCAGTACTTC. It yields the protein CASSLHTPGIAGSYEQYF.

The chain is built from TRBV5-4 and TRBJ2-5; TRBD2 matches 7 bases. CDR3 size: 14 residues. V trimming: 4 bases; J trimming: 0 bases; junction bases outside the gene matches: 3. Germline CDR1 SGHNT, CDR2 YYREEE (reference sequence). The CDR3 region is CASSPLADQETQYF. The CDR3 nucleotides read TGTGCCAGCAGCCCGCTAGCGGACCAAGAGACCCAGTACTTC.

The V call is TRBV9, the J call TRBJ2-2, with TRBD2 identical over 8 bases. CDR3 length equals 16 residues. The germline CDR1 and CDR2 sequences are SGDLS and YYNGEE. V dropped 3 bases and J dropped 3; count of bases not matched to a gene: 7. CDR3 sequence reads: CASSALAGRDTGELFF. The CDR3 DNA reads as TGTGCCAGCAGCGCCTTAGCGGGACGGGACACCGGGGAGCTGTTTTTT.

The chain uses TRBV4-1 and TRBJ2-7; 11 positions agree with TRBD1. CDR1 and CDR2 from the germline V gene are MGHRA and YSYEKL. The CDR3 loop spans 15 amino acids. V lost 4 bases and J lost 4; bases outside the gene matches: 6. The CDR3 is CASSPGQGDRYEQYF. DNA for the CDR3: TGCGCCAGCAGCCCGGGACAGGGGGATCGGTACGAGCAGTACTTC.

V and J are TRBV28 and TRBJ2-1; 16 bases align to TRBD2. The CDR3 is 19 residues long. Germline V CDR1 and CDR2: MDHEN, SYDVKM. J lost 4 bases, V lost 5 bases, and 11 bases had no gene match. CDR3 sequence (DNA): TGTGCCAGCAGTCTGGGACTAGCGGGAGGGCCGTATCTTTACAATGAGCAGTTCTTC. Protein: CASSLGLAGGPYLYNEQFF.

This chain joins TRBV15 and TRBJ1-1; perhaps TRBD1 as D (6 bases). The CDR3 has 16 residues. The germline V gene has CDR1 LNHNV and CDR2 YYDKDF (reference sequence). Trimming shortened V by 1 base and J by 1 base, and 13 bases separated the two germline ends. CDR3 bases: TGTGCCACCAGCAGAGCGGGGGCAGGGCGGAACACTGAAGCTTTCTTT. Translation: CATSRAGAGRNTEAFF.

This chain uses TRBV18 with TRBJ2-7, with TRBD1 matching over 11 bases. CDR3 length: 15 residues. The J segment lost 5 bases and the V segment lost 0 bases, leaving 3 bases of the junction unmatched. Germline lookup yields CDR1 KGHSH and CDR2 LQKENI. The CDR3 bases are TGTGCCAGCTCACCACCGGGACAGGGGGACCACGAGCAGTACTTC. Amino acids: CASSPPGQGDHEQYF.

The J gene is TRBJ2-1, the V gene TRBV9; D perhaps matches TRBD1 (6 bases). V was pared by 0 bases and J by 4 bases, with 11 bases between. Germline CDR1 SGDLS, CDR2 YYNGEE. CDR3 length: 15 amino acids. CDR3 amino acids: CASSVEGGLYNEQFF. CDR3 coding DNA: TGTGCCAGCAGCGTAGAAGGGGGATTATACAATGAGCAGTTCTTC.

By sample share, this clone is medium-sized. The V and J genes are TRBV2 and TRBJ2-7, with 8 bases matching TRBD1. With 8 bases clipped from V and 3 bases from J, the junction kept 6 bases outside the gene matches. The CDR3 runs to 13 residues. The germline gives CDR1 SNHLY, CDR2 FYNNEI. CDR3 DNA: TGTGCCAGCGGACAGGGCCGGGGCTACGAGCAGTACTTC. Translation: CASGQGRGYEQYF.

In DNA form, the CDR3 reads TGTGCCAGCAGTCAAGGACTAGCGGGAGGATATATGTCCTACGAGCAGTACTTC. It yields the protein CASSQGLAGGYMSYEQYF. The gene calls are TRBV28 and TRBJ2-7; 14 bases fit TRBD2. The CDR3 sequence is 18 residues long. Per germline, CDR1 MDHEN and CDR2 SYDVKM. J gave up 1 base and V 5 bases, and 10 bases lay outside the gene matches.

The chain links TRBV19 to TRBJ2-7, with 10 positions matching TRBD2. Germline CDR1 is LNHDA and CDR2 is SQIVND (reference sequence). The CDR3 sequence is 14 residues long. The trim removed 3 bases at V and 7 bases at J, leaving 6 bases unmatched. The CDR3 here is CASSMASGSKEQYF. As DNA, the CDR3 is TGTGCCAGTAGTATGGCTAGCGGGAGTAAGGAGCAGTACTTC. The whole variable domain, filled in from reference TRBV19 and TRBJ2-7, reads DGGITQSPKYLFRKEGQNVTLSCEQNLNHDAMYWYRQDPGQGLRLIYYSQIVNDFQKGDIAEGYSVSREKKESFPLTVTSAQKNPTAFYLCASSMASGSKEQYFGPGTRLTVT.

The DNA of the CDR3 is TGCGCCAGCAGCTTGGACAGAACCTACGAGCAGTACTTC. Translated, it gives CASSLDRTYEQYF. The gene calls are TRBV5-1 and TRBJ2-7, with D unresolved. In germline, CDR1 is SGHRS, CDR2 YFSETQ. V was cut by 0 bases and J by 2 bases, with 6 bases left in between. This CDR3 is built from 13 residues.

Concerning this clone: Additional DNA sequences in this sample encode the identical CDR3. This chain joins TRBV7-3 and TRBJ2-2; possibly TRBD1 for D (6 bases). The CDR3 sequence is 13 residues long. V was shortened by 5 bases and J by 5 bases, with 9 bases between the two germline ends. The germline CDR1 and CDR2 sequences are SGHTA and FQGTGA. CDR3 residues: CASSPTGTGELFF. The CDR3 nucleotides read TGTGCCAGCAGCCCTACAGGGACCGGGGAGCTGTTTTTT.

The chain is built from TRBV6-5 and TRBJ2-5, with D perhaps TRBD1 (6 bases). V was pared by 1 base and J by 5 bases, with 8 bases between. From germline, CDR1 is MNHEY and CDR2 SVGAGI. The CDR3 has 13 amino acids. The CDR3, as DNA: TGTGCCAGCAGTTACTGGGGGCATGAGACCCAGTACTTC. Translating it yields CASSYWGHETQYF.

The chain links TRBV7-9 to TRBJ2-1, with TRBD1 matching 11 bases. The CDR3 is 16 residues long. Germline loops: CDR1 SEHNR, CDR2 FQNEAQ (reference sequence). With V trimmed by 6 bases and J by 7 bases, 11 bases remained unmatched. CDR3 loop: CASSWTGTGGRNEQFF. In DNA, the CDR3 is TGTGCCAGCAGTTGGACCGGGACAGGGGGGAGAAATGAGCAGTTCTTC.

The chain links TRBV4-1 to TRBJ2-1, with D hard to call. CDR3 length: 16 amino acids. Trimming pared 1 base from V and 1 base from J, leaving 11 bases between. Germline CDR1 and CDR2: MGHRA and YSYEKL. The CDR3 DNA sequence: TGCGCCAGCAGCCAAGGGCTAGACTGGTCCTACAATGAGCAGTTCTTC. It specifies CASSQGLDWSYNEQFF.

This clone has just one count. The V and J genes are TRBV6-4 and TRBJ1-2; D gene uncertain. V gave up 0 bases and J gave up 8 bases, with 7 bases separating them. The germline gives CDR1 MRHNA, CDR2 SNTAGT. The CDR3 runs to 12 residues. The chain's CDR3 is CASSDSGGGYTF. In nucleotides, the CDR3 is TGTGCCAGCAGTGACTCGGGAGGGGGCTACACCTTC.

The chain has TRBV11-2 and TRBJ2-7; tentatively, D is TRBD1 (6 bases). CDR1 and CDR2 from the germline V gene are SGHAT and FQNNGV. CDR3 size: 17 residues. Trimming stripped 5 bases from V and 1 base from J, with 21 bases between. The CDR3 sequence: CASSPPPGATRSYEQYF. CDR3 bases: TGTGCCAGCAGCCCTCCCCCAGGGGCGACGAGGTCCTACGAGCAGTACTTC.